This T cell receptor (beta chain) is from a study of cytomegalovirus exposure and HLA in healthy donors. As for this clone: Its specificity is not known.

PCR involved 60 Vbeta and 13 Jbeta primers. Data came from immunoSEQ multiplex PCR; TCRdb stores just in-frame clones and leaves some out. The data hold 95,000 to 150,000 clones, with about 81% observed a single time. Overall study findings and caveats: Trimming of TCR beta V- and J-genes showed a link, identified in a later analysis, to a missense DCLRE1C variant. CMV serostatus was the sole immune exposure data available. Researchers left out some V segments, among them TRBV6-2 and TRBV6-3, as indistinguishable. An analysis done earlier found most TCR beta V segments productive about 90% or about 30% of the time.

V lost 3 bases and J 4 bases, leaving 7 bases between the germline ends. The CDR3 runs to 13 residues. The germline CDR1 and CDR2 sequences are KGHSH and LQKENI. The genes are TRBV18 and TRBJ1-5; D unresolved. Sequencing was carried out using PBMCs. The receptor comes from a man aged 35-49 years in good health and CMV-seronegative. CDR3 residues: CASSPGENQPQHF. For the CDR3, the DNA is TGTGCCAGCTCACCGGGCGAGAATCAGCCCCAGCATTTT.